This T cell receptor (beta chain) was sequenced during a study of T cell responses to AZD1222 COVID-19 vaccine. Trimming left V 0 bases short and J 0 bases short, with 5 bases between. This CDR3 is built from 14 residues. Germline lookup yields CDR1 SGHTA and CDR2 FQGNSA. TCRdb keeps only in-frame clones here, not all; method: immunoSEQ multiplex PCR. The data contain about 120,000 clones, around 85% of them singletons. The study's findings and limits: Donor demographics were predominantly white British with a female majority; clonal diversity may be underestimated. No day 14 peak samples; only post-peak repertoires were characterized. Spike-spanning, vaccine-associated CD4 TCRs were dominant at 160-218 and 743-854. Variant regions that are unmutated are reportedly the target of nearly half of spike-specific TCRs.

Regarding this clone: Antigen: not known.

The input for sequencing was peripheral blood, taken on day 0 of AZD1222 vaccination. This chain joins TRBV7-2 and TRBJ1-1; D gene uncertain. The TCR originated in an adult in good health. Written as DNA, the CDR3 is TGTGCCAGCAGCTTAGCTGGGCTGAACACTGAAGCTTTCTTT. The encoded protein is CASSLAGLNTEAFF.